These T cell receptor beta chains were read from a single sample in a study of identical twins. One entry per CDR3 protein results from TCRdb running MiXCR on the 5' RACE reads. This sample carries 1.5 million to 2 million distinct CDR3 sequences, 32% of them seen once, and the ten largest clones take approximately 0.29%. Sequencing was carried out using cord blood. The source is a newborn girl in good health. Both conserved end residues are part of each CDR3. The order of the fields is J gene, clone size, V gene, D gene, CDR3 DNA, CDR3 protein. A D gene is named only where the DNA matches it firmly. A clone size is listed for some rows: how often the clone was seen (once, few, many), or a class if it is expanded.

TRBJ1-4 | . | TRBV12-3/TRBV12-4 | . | TGTGCCAGCAGTGCGACAGGAGGGGTCGTGGCTGAAAAACTGTTTTTT | CASSATGGVVAEKLFF
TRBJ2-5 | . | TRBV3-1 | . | TGTGCCAGCAGCCACCCCACCGGGACGCTAGTTTCCCAGTACTTC | CASSHPTGTLVSQYF
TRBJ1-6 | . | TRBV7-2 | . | TGTGCCAGCAGCTTATCAGGACGGAATAATTCACCCCTCCACTTT | CASSLSGRNNSPLHF
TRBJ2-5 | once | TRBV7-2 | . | TGTGCCAGCAGCTTATTCGACAATGAGCAGTACTTC | CASSLFDNEQYF
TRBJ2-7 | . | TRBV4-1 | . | TGCGCCAGCAGCCAAGGACTAATCCACGAGCAGTACTTC | CASSQGLIHEQYF
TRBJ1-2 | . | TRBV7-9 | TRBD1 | TGTGCCAGCAGCTCCCGGGACAGCCCTAACTATGGCTACACCTTC | CASSSRDSPNYGYTF
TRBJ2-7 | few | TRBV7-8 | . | TGTGCCAGCAGCCCACGGCGGGGGCCGGGTTACGAGCAGTACTTC | CASSPRRGPGYEQYF
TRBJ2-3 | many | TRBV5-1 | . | TGCGCCAGCAGCCGGGAGGATACGCAGTATTTT | CASSREDTQYF
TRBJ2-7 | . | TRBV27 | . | TGTGCCAGCAGTTCCTGGGGACCGTCTTACGAGCAGTACTTC | CASSSWGPSYEQYF
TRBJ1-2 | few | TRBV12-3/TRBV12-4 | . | TGTGCCAGCAGTTTGGATCTGTTTGGCTACACCTTC | CASSLDLFGYTF
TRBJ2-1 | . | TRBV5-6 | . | TGTGCCAGCAGCTTTGGGACCGAGGGTGAGCAGTTCTTC | CASSFGTEGEQFF
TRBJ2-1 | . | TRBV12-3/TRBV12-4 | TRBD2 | TGTGCCAGCAGTTGGAGCGGGGGCCTTAGCTCCTACAATGAGCAGTTCTTC | CASSWSGGLSSYNEQFF
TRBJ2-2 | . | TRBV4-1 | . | TGCGCCAGCAGCCAAGATGGGCAACGGGGGAGGAGGACCGGGGAGCTGTTTTTT | CASSQDGQRGRRTGELFF
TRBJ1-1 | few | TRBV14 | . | TGTGCCAGCAGCCAAGATCACGCGGATTTCGACACTGAAGCTTTCTTT | CASSQDHADFDTEAFF
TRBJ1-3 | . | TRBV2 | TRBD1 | TGTGCCAGCAGACGGACAGGGGGTGGAAACACCATATATTTT | CASRRTGGGNTIYF
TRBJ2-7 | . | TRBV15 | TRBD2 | TGTGCCACCACCTCCGGACTAGCGGGGTACAATGAGCAGTACTTC | CATTSGLAGYNEQYF
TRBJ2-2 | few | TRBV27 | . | TGTGCCAGCAGGATACAGGGTATCGCCGGGGAGCTGTTTTTT | CASRIQGIAGELFF
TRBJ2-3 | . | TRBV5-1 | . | TGCGCCAGCAGCTTGGGTCGGCGTAGCCTCCGCACAGATACGCAGTATTTT | CASSLGRRSLRTDTQYF
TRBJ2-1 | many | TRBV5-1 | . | TGCGCCAGCAGCCCGAGTACTTATGAGCAGTTCTTC | CASSPSTYEQFF
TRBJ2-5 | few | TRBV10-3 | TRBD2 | TGTGCCATCAGTGAGTCGATAGGCGGGAGAGGACAAGAGACCCAGTACTTC | CAISESIGGRGQETQYF
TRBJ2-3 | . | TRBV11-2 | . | TGTGCCAGCAGCCGGGGACTCCATAGCACAGATACGCAGTATTTT | CASSRGLHSTDTQYF
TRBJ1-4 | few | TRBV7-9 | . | TGTGCCAGCAGCTTAGTGGCCACCTGGGGAAAACTGTTTTTT | CASSLVATWGKLFF
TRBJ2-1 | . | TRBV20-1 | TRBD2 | TGCAGTGCTAGAGATCTCCCGGGACTAGCTCGTGAGCAGTTCTTC | CSARDLPGLAREQFF
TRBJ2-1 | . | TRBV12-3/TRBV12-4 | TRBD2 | TGTGCCAGCAGGCAAGCCCAGATGGGACTAACTTCCTACAATGAGCAGTTCTTC | CASRQAQMGLTSYNEQFF
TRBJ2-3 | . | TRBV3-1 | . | TGTGCCAGCAGCCCCCGGGACGGGATCACAGATACGCAGTATTTT | CASSPRDGITDTQYF
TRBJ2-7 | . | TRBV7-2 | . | TGTGCCAGCAGCTCCCATGGGGGCCCCCCCTACGAGCAGTACTTC | CASSSHGGPPYEQYF
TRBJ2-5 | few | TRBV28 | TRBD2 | TGTGCCAGCAGGGAGACTAGCGGGAGTGAGACCCAGTACTTC | CASRETSGSETQYF
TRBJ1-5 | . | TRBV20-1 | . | TGCAGTGCTAGAGTTAGAGGGTATAGCAATCAGCCCCAGCATTTT | CSARVRGYSNQPQHF
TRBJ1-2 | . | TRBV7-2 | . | TGTGCCAGCAGCAGATACAAGGAGACCTATGGCTACACCTTC | CASSRYKETYGYTF
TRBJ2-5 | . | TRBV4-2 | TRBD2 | TGTGCCAGCAGCCAAGTGGGACTAGCGGGGGGGCAGTACTTC | CASSQVGLAGGQYF
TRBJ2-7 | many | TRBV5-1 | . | TGCGCCAGCAGCGCCCGGGACTACGAGCAGTACTTC | CASSARDYEQYF
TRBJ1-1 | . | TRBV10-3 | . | TGTGCCGCTTCAGGGACTAACACTGAAGCTTTCTTT | CAASGTNTEAFF
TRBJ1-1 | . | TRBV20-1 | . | TGCAGTGCTAGAAAGGGACCGGCCCCTGAAGCTTTCTTT | CSARKGPAPEAFF
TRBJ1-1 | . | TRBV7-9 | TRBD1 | TGTGCCAGCAGCTCACTATACAGGGGGCGAACTTTCTTT | CASSSLYRGRTFF
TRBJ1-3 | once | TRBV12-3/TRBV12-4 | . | TGTGCCAGCAGCGCAGTGAGGGGAACTGGAAACACCATATATTTT | CASSAVRGTGNTIYF
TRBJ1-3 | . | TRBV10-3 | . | TGTGCCATCAACCCAGGGCTAGGAAACACCATATATTTT | CAINPGLGNTIYF
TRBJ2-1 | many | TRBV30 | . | TGTGCCTGGAGTGTCAATGAGCAGTTCTTC | CAWSVNEQFF
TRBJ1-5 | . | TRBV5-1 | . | TGCGCCAGCAGCTTGTTTCCGGGATCGAATCAGCCCCAGCATTTT | CASSLFPGSNQPQHF
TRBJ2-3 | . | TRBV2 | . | TGTGCCAGCAGCCTAGCTGGAGTTGGCACAGATACGCGGTATTTT | CASSLAGVGTDTRYF
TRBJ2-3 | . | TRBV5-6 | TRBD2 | TGTGCCAGCAGCTTGGTAGCGGGAGTCCTCGCGGGCACAGATACGCAGTATTTT | CASSLVAGVLAGTDTQYF
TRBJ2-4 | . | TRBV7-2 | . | TGTGCCAGCAGCTATGGAGTAGGGGGCAAAAACATTCAGTACTTC | CASSYGVGGKNIQYF
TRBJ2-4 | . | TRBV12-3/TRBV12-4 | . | TGTGCCAGCAGTGAACTAACTCCTAGCGAGCGGTACTTC | CASSELTPSERYF
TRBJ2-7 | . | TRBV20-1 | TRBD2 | TGCAGTGCTAGAGATCCTAGCGGCCCCTACGAGCAGTACTTC | CSARDPSGPYEQYF
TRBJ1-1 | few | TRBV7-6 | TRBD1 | TGTGCCAGCAGCTTAGCGGGACAGGGTTTCCCTGAAGCTTTCTTT | CASSLAGQGFPEAFF
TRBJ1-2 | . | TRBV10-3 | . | TGTGCCATCACCGGACCGGGAGAGGGTGGCTACACCTTC | CAITGPGEGGYTF
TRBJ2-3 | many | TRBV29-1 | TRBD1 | TGCAGCGTTGAAATGGGACAGGGAGTTACGCAGTATTTT | CSVEMGQGVTQYF
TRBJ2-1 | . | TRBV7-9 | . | TGTGCCAGCAGCTTATTCTCCTCCTTACTAGCCCTCGGAGATTACAATGAGCAGTTCTTC | CASSLFSSLLALGDYNEQFF
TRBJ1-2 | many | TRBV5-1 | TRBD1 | TGCGCCAGCAGCTTGACGGACAGGGCTAGAGCATATGGCTACACCTTC | CASSLTDRARAYGYTF
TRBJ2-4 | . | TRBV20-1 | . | TGCAGTGCTAGAGGCCATTATACCAAAAACATTCAGTACTTC | CSARGHYTKNIQYF
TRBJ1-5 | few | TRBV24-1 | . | TGTGCCATTAGGGACGTGGGGAATCAGCCCCAGCATTTT | CAIRDVGNQPQHF
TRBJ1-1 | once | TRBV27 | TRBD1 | TGTGCCAGCAGTTTCCACAGGGGAGAGACTGAAGCTTTCTTT | CASSFHRGETEAFF